A selection of T cell receptor beta chains follows, all from one sample in a study of identical twins. TCRdb reprocessed the 5' RACE reads via MiXCR and lists one record per CDR3 protein. The sample holds 350,000 to 400,000 distinct CDR3 sequences, 7% to 9.5% seen once. Sequencing was carried out using naive T cells sorted from blood. The receptor source for this set is a woman in her 50s in good health. CDR3s include the opening cysteine and the closing phenylalanine or tryptophan. A D gene is named only where the DNA matches it firmly. Clone size appears in some rows only: once, few, many, or a class for an expanded clone.

V gene,D gene,J gene,clone size,CDR3 protein,CDR3 DNA
TRBV6-5,.,TRBJ2-1,many,CASRGRAGPYNEQFF,TGTGCCAGCAGAGGAAGAGCGGGTCCCTACAATGAGCAGTTCTTC
TRBV12-3/TRBV12-4,TRBD1,TRBJ1-1,.,CASRQQGSTEAFF,TGTGCCAGCAGACAACAGGGGAGCACTGAAGCTTTCTTT
TRBV4-1,TRBD1,TRBJ1-6,many,CASSPWGQINSPLHF,TGCGCCAGCAGCCCTTGGGGACAGATTAATTCACCCCTCCACTTT
TRBV14,.,TRBJ1-2,many,CASSQDQVYGYTF,TGTGCCAGCAGCCAAGACCAGGTCTATGGCTACACCTTC
TRBV5-1,.,TRBJ2-1,many,CASSLMRDSYNEQFF,TGCGCCAGCAGCTTGATGCGGGACTCCTACAATGAGCAGTTCTTC
TRBV20-1,.,TRBJ1-5,few,CSARIGQTHQPQHF,TGCAGTGCTAGAATTGGACAGACTCATCAGCCCCAGCATTTT
TRBV11-2,.,TRBJ2-5,few,CASSLRLSVGTQYF,TGTGCCAGCAGCTTACGGCTCTCAGTGGGGACCCAGTACTTC
TRBV6-5,.,TRBJ1-3,many,CASSYSQGGNTIYF,TGTGCCAGCAGTTACAGCCAGGGGGGAAACACCATATATTTT
TRBV19,TRBD1,TRBJ1-1,many,CASSIRDRGRSNTEAFF,TGTGCCAGTAGTATTCGGGACAGGGGCCGGTCGAACACTGAAGCTTTCTTT
TRBV4-1,.,TRBJ2-1,.,CASSQGGTNNEQFF,TGCGCCAGCAGCCAAGGTGGGACAAACAATGAGCAGTTCTTC
TRBV15,.,TRBJ2-2,few,CATSRDRERLNTGELFF,TGTGCCACCAGCAGAGATCGGGAACGGTTAAACACCGGGGAGCTGTTTTTT
TRBV5-1,TRBD1,TRBJ2-1,.,CASSPGDRGLGGSYNEQFF,TGCGCCAGCAGCCCGGGGGACAGGGGGCTTGGCGGGAGTTACAATGAGCAGTTCTTC
TRBV4-1,.,TRBJ2-1,.,CASSYAAGDSYNEQFF,TGCGCCAGCAGCTACGCCGCCGGGGACTCCTACAATGAGCAGTTCTTC
TRBV3-1,TRBD1,TRBJ1-1,.,CASSQRFIRGYTEAFF,TGTGCCAGCAGCCAGAGGTTTATCAGGGGGTACACTGAAGCTTTCTTT
TRBV7-2,TRBD1,TRBJ2-1,many,CASRYPGTGGEQFF,TGTGCCAGCCGCTATCCCGGGACAGGCGGGGAGCAGTTCTTC
TRBV24-1,.,TRBJ2-1,.,CATSPGIEQFF,TGTGCCACCAGTCCCGGGATTGAGCAGTTCTTC
TRBV2,.,TRBJ2-5,.,CASFGRQETQYF,TGTGCCAGCTTTGGCAGACAAGAGACCCAGTACTTC
TRBV6-5,.,TRBJ1-2,few,CASRGEGVASYYGYTF,TGTGCCAGCAGGGGAGAGGGGGTCGCCTCGTACTATGGCTACACCTTC
TRBV5-1,.,TRBJ1-3,few,CASSLEGFSGNTIYF,TGCGCCAGCAGCTTGGAGGGCTTCTCTGGAAACACCATATATTTT
TRBV12-3/TRBV12-4,.,TRBJ1-1,many,CASSPGPLATFF,TGTGCCAGCAGCCCGGGGCCCCTGGCGACTTTCTTT
TRBV2,.,TRBJ2-7,few,CASKGVQGYEQYF,TGTGCCAGCAAGGGGGTCCAGGGCTACGAGCAGTACTTC
TRBV7-9,.,TRBJ1-3,.,CASSPDINTIYF,TGTGCCAGCAGCCCCGACATTAACACCATATATTTT
TRBV6-2/TRBV6-3,.,TRBJ1-2,.,CASSLPTAHDGYTF,TGTGCCAGCAGCCTCCCGACAGCCCACGATGGCTACACCTTC
TRBV29-1,TRBD2,TRBJ2-1,few,CSVGRGSYNEQFF,TGCAGCGTTGGCCGCGGGAGTTACAATGAGCAGTTCTTC
TRBV10-3,TRBD2,TRBJ2-3,.,CAISPLAGGPTDTQYF,TGTGCCATCAGTCCTCTAGCGGGAGGGCCGACAGATACGCAGTATTTT
TRBV25-1,.,TRBJ2-5,.,CASTDGDKREETQYF,TGTGCCAGCACCGATGGGGATAAACGAGAAGAGACCCAGTACTTC
TRBV12-3/TRBV12-4,TRBD2,TRBJ2-2,few,CASTLLAGGAGELFF,TGTGCCAGCACCCTACTAGCGGGAGGGGCTGGGGAGCTGTTTTTT
TRBV20-1,TRBD1,TRBJ1-5,many,CSAKSGTGHSNQPQHF,TGCAGTGCTAAATCCGGGACAGGGCATAGCAATCAGCCCCAGCATTTT
TRBV7-8,.,TRBJ2-5,few,CASSRTRGVETQYF,TGTGCCAGCAGCCGGACTAGGGGGGTTGAGACCCAGTACTTC
TRBV10-3,TRBD2,TRBJ2-1,many,CAIESPLAGGRDEQFF,TGTGCCATCGAGTCCCCCCTAGCGGGAGGAAGGGATGAGCAGTTCTTC
TRBV20-1,TRBD2,TRBJ2-1,.,CSARYLRGEYNEQFF,TGCAGTGCTAGATATCTTCGGGGGGAATACAATGAGCAGTTCTTC
TRBV7-2,.,TRBJ2-3,many,CASSPPPDTQYF,TGTGCCAGCAGCCCCCCCCCAGATACGCAGTATTTT
TRBV11-3,.,TRBJ2-1,.,CASSPTSLHNEQFF,TGTGCCAGCAGCCCCACTTCGCTCCATAATGAGCAGTTCTTC
TRBV7-2,.,TRBJ2-2,many,CASSLGPGELFF,TGCGCCAGCAGCTTGGGGCCCGGGGAGCTGTTTTTT
TRBV5-1,TRBD2,TRBJ2-3,few,CASSLDGTSADTQYF,TGCGCCAGCAGCTTGGACGGGACTAGTGCAGATACGCAGTATTTT
TRBV5-1,TRBD1,TRBJ1-1,.,CASSAGTGTEAFF,TGCGCCAGCAGCGCCGGGACAGGCACTGAAGCTTTCTTT
TRBV11-2,TRBD2,TRBJ2-1,.,CASRQIAGSSYNEQFF,TGTGCCAGCAGACAGATAGCGGGGAGCTCCTACAATGAGCAGTTCTTC
TRBV5-1,TRBD2,TRBJ2-5,.,CASSLTSGSLETQYF,TGCGCCAGCAGCTTGACTAGCGGGAGCTTGGAGACCCAGTACTTC
TRBV3-1,TRBD2,TRBJ2-4,.,CASSQDGIAGPKNIQYF,TGTGCCAGCAGCCAAGATGGGATAGCGGGCCCCAAAAACATTCAGTACTTC
TRBV7-7,.,TRBJ1-1,few,CASHRGQSGTEAFF,TGTGCCAGCCATCGGGGCCAATCGGGGACTGAAGCTTTCTTT
TRBV5-1,TRBD1,TRBJ2-1,few,CASSYKGQGGNEQFF,TGCGCCAGCAGTTACAAGGGACAGGGTGGGAATGAGCAGTTCTTC
TRBV20-1,.,TRBJ1-1,few,CSARDNGGSTEAFF,TGCAGTGCTAGAGATAACGGGGGGAGCACTGAAGCTTTCTTT
TRBV20-1,.,TRBJ2-1,.,CSARFIGEQFF,TGCAGTGCTCGCTTCATAGGCGAGCAGTTCTTC
TRBV15,.,TRBJ1-3,.,CATSRDRISGNTIYF,TGTGCCACCAGCAGAGATCGTATCTCTGGAAACACCATATATTTT
TRBV21-1,.,TRBJ2-2,.,CASSKFTDTGELFF,TGTGCCAGCAGCAAGTTTACGGACACCGGGGAGCTGTTTTTT
TRBV6-5,.,TRBJ1-2,.,CASSLNRYYGYTF,TGTGCCAGCAGTTTGAACAGATACTATGGCTACACCTTC
TRBV20-1,.,TRBJ2-1,.,CSARDPDGSSYNEQFF,TGCAGTGCTAGAGATCCTGACGGAAGCTCCTACAATGAGCAGTTCTTC